This record covers a single TCR beta chain. This sample stems from a study of beta chain features in type 1 diabetes. V shed 5 bases and J 10 bases; nucleotides not matched to a gene: 14. CDR1 is GTSNPN and CDR2 is SVGIG in the germline V gene (reference sequence). This CDR3 contains 14 residues. Sequenced material consisted of expressed TCRB transcripts (all of the isolated RNA was reverse transcribed). Using immunoSEQ multiplex PCR, the repertoire was profiled, and TCRdb retains in-frame clones only, with some absent. The repertoire has 400,000 to 600,000 clones, roughly 31% of them found once; the top ten carry around 0.065%. A single heparinised blood sample, averaging approximately 0.12 L, was obtained per donor.

This sequence was found in a man aged 18-30 years in good health. This chain links TRBV30 with TRBJ2-1, with TRBD2 identical over 7 bases. The sample comprised naive CD4+ T cells from blood. The chain's CDR3 is CAWPSSGWAWEQFF. CDR3 bases: TGTGCCTGGCCATCTAGCGGATGGGCGTGGGAGCAGTTCTTC.